The subject of this entry is one TCR beta chain. These data belong to a study of T cell repertoires in cytomegalovirus infection. This CDR3 comprises 15 residues. V lost 2 bases to trimming and J lost 5 bases; unmatched junction nucleotides: 6. Germline V gene data show CDR1 as SGHAT and CDR2 as FQNNGV. Via MiXCR, TCRdb re-called the reads, giving one row per CDR3 protein. This table has around 450,000 distinct CDR3 sequences, roughly 31% appearing once. Specimen: PBMCs. This clonotype was sampled from a human donor in good health (CMV status not recorded). Some clones in this sample may be carry-over from other donors' samples. This chain links TRBV11-2 with TRBJ2-3, with 8 bases aligning to TRBD2. CDR3 in DNA: TGTGCCAGCAGCTTATTTCGGCTAGCGGGAGATACGCAGTATTTT. It yields the protein CASSLFRLAGDTQYF. Variable domain in full (rest from reference TRBV11-2 and TRBJ2-3): EAGVAQSPRYKIIEKRQSVAFWCNPISGHATLYWYQQILGQGPKLLIQFQNNGVVDDSQLPKDRFSAERLKGVDSTLKIQPAKLEDSAVYLCASSLFRLAGDTQYFGPGTRLTVL.